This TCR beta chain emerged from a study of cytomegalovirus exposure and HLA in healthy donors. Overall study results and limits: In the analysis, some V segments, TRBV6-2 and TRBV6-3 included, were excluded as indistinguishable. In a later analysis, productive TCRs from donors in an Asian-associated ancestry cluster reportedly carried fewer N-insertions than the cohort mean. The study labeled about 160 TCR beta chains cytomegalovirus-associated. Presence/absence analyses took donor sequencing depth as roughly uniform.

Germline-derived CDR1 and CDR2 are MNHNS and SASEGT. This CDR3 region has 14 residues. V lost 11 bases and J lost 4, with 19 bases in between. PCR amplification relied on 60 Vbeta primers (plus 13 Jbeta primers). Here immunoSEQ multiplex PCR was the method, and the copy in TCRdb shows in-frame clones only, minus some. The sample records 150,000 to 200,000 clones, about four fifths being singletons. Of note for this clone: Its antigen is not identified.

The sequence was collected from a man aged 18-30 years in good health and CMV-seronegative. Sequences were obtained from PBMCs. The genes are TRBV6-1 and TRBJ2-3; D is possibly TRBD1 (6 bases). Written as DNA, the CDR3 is TGTGCCTTCCAGACGGGTCCAGGGGCAGATACGCAGTATTTT. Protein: CAFQTGPGADTQYF.